This TCR beta chain was identified in a study of T cells in Graves' hyperthyroidism and ophthalmopathy. Overall study results and limits: Most clonotypes expanded in the thyroid (above 0.001) were also present in blood.

TCR beta CDR3 region amplification was performed from RNA transcripts. The TCR CDR3 first-round RT-PCR relied on the HTBI primer set. TCRdb analysed the multiplex PCR reads with MiXCR anew, one entry per CDR3 protein. The data hold approximately 640,000 distinct CDR3 sequences, with about 45% observed a single time. This clonotype has at least ten counts. What it recognizes is unknown. The sequence came from an adult man with Graves' disease, either hyperthyroidism or ophthalmopathy (not recorded which). Sequenced material: peripheral blood or thyroid tissue (not recorded which).

The CDR3 DNA follows: TGTGCCAGCAGTGAAGCGCTTGTGGGCTACGAGCAGTACTTC. It translates to CASSEALVGYEQYF. The rearrangement joins TRBV2 to TRBJ2-7; D not certain. CDR1 and CDR2 (germline): SNHLY, FYNNEI. The V end lost 0 bases, the J end lost 3 bases, and 9 bases lay between the germline ends. The CDR3 covers 14 residues.